This is a list of T cell receptor beta chains from one sample in a study of shared clonotypes between healthy human individuals. The assay was immunoSEQ multiplex PCR, and TCRdb's table has in-frame clones only and misses some. This table has around 2.1 million clones, about 92% appearing once. Sequenced material: naive CD8+ T cells from PBMCs. These receptors were taken from a young man in good health. Some clones in this sample may be carry-over from other donors' samples. Each CDR3 is given with its conserved first and last residue. A D gene is named only where the DNA matches it firmly. Rows may omit the clone size; those that give it use once, few, many or a size class.

size,length,D,J,V,CDR3,DNA
-,14,-,TRBJ2-5,TRBV4-1,CASSHTGSLEPQYF,TGCGCCAGCAGCCACACAGGGAGTCTTGAACCCCAGTACTTC
-,14,-,TRBJ2-5,TRBV11-3,CASSHRDTQETQYF,TGTGCCAGCAGCCACCGGGACACACAAGAGACCCAGTACTTC
-,13,TRBD2,TRBJ2-1,TRBV29-1,CSVDGRPGNEQFF,TGCAGCGTCGACGGGAGGCCGGGCAATGAGCAGTTCTTC
-,16,TRBD1,TRBJ2-3,TRBV27,CASSLLWTGGTDTQYF,TGTGCCAGCAGTTTGTTGTGGACAGGGGGCACAGATACGCAGTATTTT
-,17,TRBD2,TRBJ2-7,TRBV27,CASSMRTSGRARHEQYF,TGTGCCAGCAGTATGAGGACTAGCGGGAGGGCGCGCCACGAGCAGTACTTC
-,13,-,TRBJ2-6,TRBV30,CAWTGAGANVLTF,TGTGCCTGGACAGGGGCCGGGGCCAACGTCCTGACTTTC
-,11,-,TRBJ2-7,TRBV4-1,CASSQRNEQYF,TGCGCCAGCAGCCAAAGGAACGAGCAGTACTTC
-,15,TRBD1,TRBJ2-5,TRBV5-1,CASSLAGTGKETQYF,TGCGCCAGCAGCTTGGCCGGGACAGGTAAAGAGACCCAGTACTTC
-,15,-,TRBJ2-3,TRBV7-9,CASSFVAGATDTQYF,TGTGCCAGCAGCTTCGTGGCAGGAGCCACAGATACGCAGTATTTT
-,17,-,TRBJ1-1,TRBV6-1,CASSEARVRTMNTEAFF,TGTGCCAGCAGTGAAGCGCGAGTGAGGACTATGAACACTGAAGCTTTCTTT
-,15,-,TRBJ2-7,TRBV21-1,CASSRGGGRAKEQYF,TGTGCCAGCAGCAGAGGTGGCGGGAGGGCAAAAGAGCAGTACTTC
few,13,-,TRBJ1-5,TRBV7-9,CASSLVGPGAQHF,TGTGCCAGCAGCTTAGTGGGCCCTGGGGCCCAGCATTTT
once,19,TRBD2,TRBJ2-5,TRBV13,CASSLGTSGYVGFEETQYF,TGTGCCAGCAGCTTAGGGACTAGCGGTTATGTGGGCTTCGAAGAGACCCAGTACTTC
-,16,TRBD1,TRBJ2-5,TRBV19,CASSELTGASLGTQYF,TGTGCCAGTAGTGAACTGACAGGGGCCTCCTTAGGGACCCAGTACTTC
-,16,TRBD2,TRBJ2-3,TRBV7-9,CASSRLADASTDTQYF,TGTGCCAGCAGCCGTCTAGCGGACGCTAGCACAGATACGCAGTATTTT
-,15,TRBD2,TRBJ2-7,TRBV5-1,CASRLGLAVTYEQYF,TGCGCCAGCAGACTGGGGCTAGCGGTGACCTACGAGCAGTACTTC
-,16,-,TRBJ2-1,TRBV4-1,CASSQPTGRGTNEQFF,TGCGCCAGCAGCCAGCCTACGGGACGAGGGACAAATGAGCAGTTCTTC
-,15,-,TRBJ1-2,TRBV25-1,CASTRGGVSNYGYTF,TGTGCCAGCACCCGAGGAGGGGTCTCTAACTATGGCTACACCTTC
-,15,TRBD2,TRBJ2-7,TRBV5-4,CASREASGSVYEQYF,TGTGCCAGCAGGGAGGCTAGCGGGAGTGTCTACGAGCAGTACTTC
-,21,TRBD2,TRBJ2-3,TRBV10-3,CAISPGLAGGPVHPGADTQYF,TGTGCCATCAGTCCCGGACTAGCGGGAGGGCCAGTGCACCCTGGCGCAGATACGCAGTATTTT
-,16,TRBD2,TRBJ2-7,TRBV27,CASSLDAGTSVYEQYF,TGTGCCAGCAGTTTAGATGCCGGGACTAGCGTCTACGAGCAGTACTTC
-,16,TRBD1,TRBJ2-7,TRBV27,CASSLDRGRVIYEQYF,TGTGCCAGCAGTTTGGACAGGGGGCGGGTGATCTACGAGCAGTACTTC
-,15,-,TRBJ2-5,TRBV7-9,CASSLNLGGLETQYF,TGTGCCAGCAGCTTAAACCTCGGGGGGCTGGAGACCCAGTACTTC
-,17,-,TRBJ1-3,TRBV6-4,CASSVRRVAMGGNTIYF,TGTGCCAGCAGTGTCCGAAGGGTGGCCATGGGTGGAAACACCATATATTTT
-,14,TRBD1,TRBJ1-1,TRBV5-6,CASTMGDRATEAFF,TGTGCCAGCACTATGGGGGACAGGGCTACTGAAGCTTTCTTT
-,16,TRBD2,TRBJ2-5,TRBV7-2,CASSYRRLAREETQYF,TGTGCCAGCAGCTACCGAAGACTAGCGAGGGAAGAGACCCAGTACTTC
-,15,TRBD1,TRBJ1-4,TRBV28,CASSFQGAHWMELFF,TGTGCCAGCAGTTTTCAGGGGGCCCATTGGATGGAACTGTTTTTT
-,14,-,TRBJ1-1,TRBV7-9,CASSLGQMNTEAFF,TGTGCCAGCAGCTTAGGGCAAATGAACACTGAAGCTTTCTTT
-,13,-,TRBJ2-7,TRBV6-1,CASRGDGPYEQYF,TGTGCCAGCAGGGGGGACGGTCCCTACGAGCAGTACTTC
-,14,TRBD2,TRBJ2-5,TRBV5-5,CASSLAGGPETQYF,TGTGCCAGCAGCTTGGCGGGAGGGCCAGAGACCCAGTACTTC
-,12,-,TRBJ1-1,TRBV30,CAWTYKTVEAFF,TGTGCCTGGACTTACAAAACAGTCGAAGCTTTCTTT
-,14,-,TRBJ2-7,TRBV29-1,CSVAGIRSSYEQYF,TGCAGCGTTGCCGGCATCCGGAGCTCCTACGAGCAGTACTTC
-,16,-,TRBJ2-5,TRBV7-9,CASSPAGVLDQETQYF,TGTGCCAGCAGCCCAGCCGGGGTCCTCGACCAAGAGACCCAGTACTTC
-,15,TRBD1,TRBJ2-3,TRBV7-9,CASNSRDRGTDTQYF,TGTGCCAGCAACTCCCGGGACAGGGGTACAGATACGCAGTATTTT
-,18,TRBD2,TRBJ2-7,TRBV5-1,CASSSPGQSQRGIGEQYF,TGCGCCAGCAGCTCACCCGGCCAGTCTCAGCGGGGGATTGGGGAGCAGTACTTC
-,15,-,TRBJ2-7,TRBV7-2,CASSQGPPPPYEQYF,TGTGCCAGCAGCCAAGGACCTCCACCTCCCTACGAGCAGTACTTC
once,15,TRBD2,TRBJ2-1,TRBV12-5,CASGLSGVSYNEQFF,TGTGCTAGTGGCCTTAGCGGGGTCTCCTACAATGAGCAGTTCTTC
-,15,-,TRBJ2-1,TRBV7-9,CASSKRTARYNEQFF,TGTGCCAGCAGCAAACGGACAGCCCGGTACAATGAGCAGTTCTTC
-,15,TRBD1,TRBJ2-1,TRBV28,CASTYRGLLYNEQFF,TGTGCCAGCACCTACAGGGGGCTACTCTACAATGAGCAGTTCTTC
-,16,TRBD2,TRBJ2-2,TRBV5-5,CASSGFLADNTGELFF,TGTGCCAGCAGCGGATTTCTAGCGGATAACACCGGGGAGCTGTTTTTT
-,15,-,TRBJ2-3,TRBV5-1,CASSLGGGGTDTQYF,TGCGCCAGCAGCTTGGGTGGAGGGGGCACAGATACGCAGTATTTT
-,15,-,TRBJ2-3,TRBV4-3,CASSQEGSSLATQYF,TGCGCCAGCAGCCAAGAGGGCTCGAGTCTAGCTACGCAGTATTTT
-,14,-,TRBJ2-1,TRBV7-9,CASKTRGAYNEQFF,TGTGCCAGTAAGACTAGGGGGGCTTACAATGAGCAGTTCTTC
-,16,-,TRBJ2-7,TRBV4-3,CASSQERGARYSEQYF,TGCGCCAGCAGCCAAGAAAGGGGGGCGCGGTACAGCGAGCAGTACTTC
-,15,-,TRBJ2-7,TRBV7-3,CASSLNGFGTYEQYF,TGTGCCAGCAGCTTAAACGGGTTCGGAACCTACGAGCAGTACTTC
-,16,-,TRBJ1-5,TRBV10-3,CAISESFGDITQPQHF,TGTGCCATCAGTGAGTCGTTTGGGGACATCACTCAGCCCCAGCATTTT
-,16,-,TRBJ2-7,TRBV7-9,CASSPPGVGSIYEQYF,TGTGCCAGCAGCCCCCCCGGGGTGGGGAGTATCTACGAGCAGTACTTC
-,16,TRBD2,TRBJ2-2,TRBV7-9,CASSFEGLAGKGELFF,TGTGCCAGCAGCTTCGAGGGACTAGCGGGAAAAGGGGAGCTGTTTTTT
-,16,TRBD2,TRBJ2-7,TRBV4-3,CASSPGTSGSYDEQYF,TGCGCCAGCAGCCCAGGGACTAGCGGGAGTTACGACGAGCAGTACTTC
-,18,-,TRBJ1-5,TRBV10-1,CASSESMGRFLSNQPQHF,TGCGCCAGCAGTGAGTCAATGGGGCGCTTTCTCAGCAATCAGCCCCAGCATTTT
-,16,-,TRBJ2-5,TRBV7-9,CASSPPLQGFGETQYF,TGTGCCAGCAGCCCCCCCCTCCAAGGCTTCGGGGAGACCCAGTACTTC
-,16,TRBD2,TRBJ2-3,TRBV4-1,CASSQDASGGTDTQYF,TGCGCCAGCAGCCAAGATGCTAGCGGGGGCACAGATACGCAGTATTTT
-,14,TRBD1,TRBJ1-6,TRBV30,CAWSIDRGNSPLHF,TGTGCCTGGAGTATAGACAGGGGTAATTCACCCCTCCACTTT